A single sample is the source of the 22 T cell receptor beta chains below, sequenced in a study of Ad26.COV2.S vaccination and SARS-CoV-2 variants. As for treatment: about 20 received Ad26.COV2.S at low or high dose, single or two shots; 5 received placebo; per-sample allocation not given. Collection of samples fell on day 63 after the first vaccine or placebo injection. Produced via immunoSEQ multiplex PCR; TCRdb's table is partial and in-frame only. The sample consists of some 250,000 clones, around 89% of them appearing once. The specimen comprised peripheral blood, sampled in a trial of Ad26.COV2.S vaccine versus placebo. The source of these receptors is a person between 18 and 59 years old who received the Ad26.COV2.S COVID-19 vaccine or a placebo.

The chain has TRBV3-1 (or the pseudogene TRBV3-2) and TRBJ2-7, with 8 bases matching TRBD1. V shed 4 bases, J shed 0 bases, and the junction held 5 bases outside the gene matches. Germline V gene lookup returns CDR1 LGHDT and CDR2 YNNKEL (reference sequence). CDR3 length: 15 amino acids. In DNA form, the CDR3 reads TGTGCCAGCAGCCCCCGGGACAGGCCCTCCTACGAGCAGTACTTC. It encodes CASSPRDRPSYEQYF.

This clone was counted a few times. Written as DNA, the CDR3 is TGTGCCAGCAGCGAGAGCTCCTATAATTCACCCCTCCACTTT. Its translation: CASSESSYNSPLHF. This chain uses TRBV9 with TRBJ1-6; D not resolved. This CDR3 is built from 14 residues. The germline V and J ends were trimmed by 3 bases and 0 bases, with 4 bases remaining between them. CDR1 is SGDLS and CDR2 is YYNGEE in the germline V gene.

This chain uses TRBV30 with TRBJ1-2, with TRBD1 as a possible D gene (6 bases). Germline CDR1 is GTSNPN and CDR2 is SVGIG (reference sequence). The CDR3 extends over 12 amino acids. V dropped 4 bases and J dropped 3 bases, with 9 bases sitting between them. CDR3 in DNA: TGTGCCTGGAAAGGGGGTGACTATGGCTACACCTTC. Encoded protein: CAWKGGDYGYTF.

The V and J genes are TRBV19 and TRBJ1-2; TRBD1 is a possible D gene (6 bases). The CDR3 is 14 amino acids. V was clipped by 5 bases and J by 7 bases, with 17 bases between them. Germline V gene lookup returns CDR1 LNHDA and CDR2 SQIVND (reference sequence). CDR3 bases: TGTGCCAGTAGTTCCAAGAGGGGGGCGGCTGGCTACACCTTC. This translates into CASSSKRGAAGYTF.

The chain links TRBV12-3 or TRBV12-4 to TRBJ2-1; D is uncertain. The CDR3 sequence is 11 residues long. V was cut by 10 bases and J by 10 bases, with 14 bases left in between. In DNA form, the CDR3 reads TGTGCCACAAGCAATGTCAGAGAGCAGTTCTTC. Its protein is CATSNVREQFF.

A remark on this clone: The sample holds other DNA sequences that translate to the same CDR3. The chain employs TRBV28 and TRBJ1-4; D is unresolved. Per the germline V gene, CDR1 is MDHEN and CDR2 is SYDVKM. This CDR3 spans 12 amino acids. Trimming removed 2 bases at V and 8 bases at J, with 6 bases between. The CDR3 DNA is TGTGCCAGCAGTTTACTAGGGGAAAAACTGTTTTTT. Protein: CASSLLGEKLFF.

This chain joins TRBV6-5 and TRBJ1-6, with D perhaps matching TRBD1 (5 bases). This CDR3 has 15 amino acids. The V end was cut by 4 bases, the J end by 9 bases, with 16 bases between. Germline lookup yields CDR1 MNHEY and CDR2 SVGAGI. The CDR3 DNA follows: TGTGCCAGCAGTTCTACCGGGGGTTCTACTTCACCCCTCCACTTT. Its protein product is CASSSTGGSTSPLHF.

The chain couples TRBV6-2 or TRBV6-3 to TRBJ2-1; D gene uncertain. Trimming left V 0 bases short and J 7 bases short, with 7 bases between. The CDR3 is 13 amino acids. Germline V gene sequence: CDR1 MNHEY, CDR2 SVGEGT. The CDR3 DNA is TGTGCCAGCAGTTACTCGACCCAGAATGAGCAGTTCTTC. Its translation: CASSYSTQNEQFF.

The V call is TRBV3-1 (or the pseudogene TRBV3-2), the J call TRBJ1-6; the match to TRBD1 covers 8 bases. Germline CDR1 reads LGHDT; CDR2 reads YNNKEL (reference sequence). Trimming cost V 1 base and J 10 bases; bases outside gene matches: 3. The CDR3 covers 14 residues. CDR3 protein: CASSQVQGGSPLHF. The CDR3 DNA reads as TGTGCCAGCAGCCAAGTACAGGGGGGATCACCCCTCCACTTT.

The chain joins TRBV11-2 to TRBJ2-5; tentatively, D is TRBD2 (5 bases). This CDR3 contains 16 residues. Trimming took off 4 bases at V and 7 bases at J, with 22 bases between the two ends. CDR1 and CDR2 from the germline V gene are SGHAT and FQNNGV. The DNA for the CDR3 is TGTGCCAGCAGCTCAATTACGGCAGGCTCCGGAGGGACCCAGTACTTC. Its translation: CASSSITAGSGGTQYF.

The chain employs TRBV15 and TRBJ2-3; possible D gene TRBD2, 6 bases. The V and J ends lost 5 bases and 5 bases respectively, with 17 bases between them. Germline V gives CDR1 LNHNV, CDR2 YYDKDF (reference sequence). The CDR3 runs 15 residues. As DNA, the CDR3 is TGTGCCACCAGCGGAGGAGGGCGTGGGGAAGATACGCAGTATTTT. This sequence encodes CATSGGGRGEDTQYF.

The V call is TRBV24-1, the J call TRBJ2-5; 11 bases align to TRBD2. CDR1 is KGHDR, CDR2 SFDVKD, per germline. CDR3 length equals 13 residues. V lost 12 bases, J lost 3 bases, and 5 bases stayed unmatched. The CDR3 coding sequence is TGTGCCTGTCAGACTAGCGGGAAAGAGACCCAGTACTTC. This codes for CACQTSGKETQYF.

The chain employs TRBV6-4 and TRBJ2-3, with TRBD2 matching 8 bases. Germline V gene lookup returns CDR1 MRHNA and CDR2 SNTAGT. The ends lost 6 bases at V and 1 base at J; junction bases unmatched: 3. The CDR3 has 14 amino acids. In DNA form, the CDR3 reads TGTGCCAGCAGGTCGGGGGGGGGCACAGATACGCAGTATTTT. Translation gives CASRSGGGTDTQYF.

The chain joins TRBV13 to TRBJ2-7; 9 bases line up with TRBD2. The CDR3 is made up of 15 amino acids. J lost 1 base, V lost 2 bases, and 3 bases had no gene match. The germline CDR1 and CDR2 sequences are PRHDT and FYEKMQ (reference sequence). The CDR3 nucleotides are TGTGCCAGCAGCTTAAGACTAGCGGCATCCTACGAGCAGTACTTC. Translating gives CASSLRLAASYEQYF.

The rearrangement uses TRBV30 and TRBJ1-1, with TRBD1 identical over 7 bases. The CDR3 contains 13 residues. V lost 5 bases and J lost 1; bases outside the gene matches: 4. Germline-derived CDR1 and CDR2 are GTSNPN and SVGIG (reference sequence). This CDR3 reads CAWCRTGNTEAFF. The DNA for the CDR3 is TGTGCCTGGTGCCGGACAGGGAACACTGAAGCTTTCTTT.

The gene calls are TRBV9 and TRBJ1-2; a possible D gene is TRBD1 (6 bases). The V end was cut by 3 bases, the J end by 6 bases, with 12 bases between. CDR1 and CDR2 from the germline V gene are SGDLS and YYNGEE. There are 13 residues in the CDR3. CDR3 bases: TGTGCCAGCAGCGCAGGACAGATACATGGCTACACCTTC. It translates to CASSAGQIHGYTF. Filled out from reference TRBV9 and TRBJ1-2, the complete variable domain reads DSGVTQTPKHLITATGQRVTLRCSPRSGDLSVYWYQQSLDQGLQFLIQYYNGEERAKGNILERFSAQQFPDLHSELNLSSLELGDSALYFCASSAGQIHGYTFGSGTRLTVV.

V gene TRBV7-9 combines with J gene TRBJ1-2; the D gene is possibly TRBD1 (5 bases). V was clipped by 1 base and J by 5 bases, with 14 bases between them. CDR1 is SEHNR, CDR2 FQNEAQ, per germline (reference sequence). CDR3 length: 15 amino acids. CDR3 loop: CASSLGAGREYGYTF. CDR3 nucleotide sequence: TGTGCCAGCAGCTTAGGCGCAGGGAGGGAATATGGCTACACCTTC.

This rearrangement joins TRBV11-2 to TRBJ1-3; TRBD1 matches at 7 bases. CDR3 length: 15 residues. After removal of 6 bases from V and 4 bases from J, the junction contained 9 bases not matched to a gene. Germline V gives CDR1 SGHAT, CDR2 FQNNGV. This CDR3 reads CASSLTGALGNTIYF. CDR3 bases: TGTGCCAGCAGTTTAACAGGGGCGCTAGGAAACACCATATATTTT.

In this sample, this clone turned up once. The chain uses TRBV7-2 and TRBJ2-1, with TRBD2 matching 8 bases. Per germline, CDR1 SGHTA and CDR2 FQGNSA. V dropped 5 bases and J dropped 13; count of bases not matched to a gene: 13. The CDR3 runs 14 residues. The chain's CDR3 is CASSAPPALAAQFF. CDR3 DNA: TGTGCCAGCAGCGCACCTCCCGCACTAGCGGCCCAGTTCTTC.

This clone has only one observation. The chain joins TRBV9 to TRBJ2-7, with 12 bases fitting TRBD1. The CDR3 has 15 amino acids. The V and J ends lost 0 bases and 6 bases, in that order; junction bases with no gene match: 4. CDR1 and CDR2 from the germline V gene are SGDLS and YYNGEE. Here the CDR3 reads CASSVEGQGAREQYF. CDR3 in DNA: TGTGCCAGCAGCGTAGAGGGACAGGGGGCGCGCGAGCAGTACTTC.

The chain joins TRBV5-1 to TRBJ2-1, with 7 bases lining up with TRBD2. In germline, CDR1 is SGHRS, CDR2 YFSETQ. V shed 7 bases, J shed 10 bases, and the junction held 14 bases outside the gene matches. This CDR3 region has 14 residues. CDR3 nucleotides: TGCGCCAGCCGCCCAGCGGCGGGAGTGGACGAGCAGTTCTTC. Its protein is CASRPAAGVDEQFF.

This sequence joins TRBV5-1 and TRBJ2-7, with 9 positions matching TRBD1. J was trimmed by 4 bases and V by 0 bases; bases with no gene match: 2. The CDR3 runs to 14 residues. Germline CDR1 reads SGHRS; CDR2 reads YFSETQ. This CDR3 is CASSLADRGYEQYF. As DNA, the CDR3 is TGCGCCAGCAGCTTGGCTGACAGGGGGTACGAGCAGTACTTC.